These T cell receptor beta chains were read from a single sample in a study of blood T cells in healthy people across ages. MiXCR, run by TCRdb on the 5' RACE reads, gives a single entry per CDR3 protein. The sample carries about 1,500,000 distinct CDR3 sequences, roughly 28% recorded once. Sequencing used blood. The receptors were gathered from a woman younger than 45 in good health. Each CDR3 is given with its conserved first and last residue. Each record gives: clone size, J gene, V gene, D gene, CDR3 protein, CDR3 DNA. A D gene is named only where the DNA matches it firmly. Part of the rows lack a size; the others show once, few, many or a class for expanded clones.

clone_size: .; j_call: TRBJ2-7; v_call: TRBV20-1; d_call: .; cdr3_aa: CSAPRRDSIYEQYF; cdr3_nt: TGCAGTGCCCCAAGGCGGGACAGTATCTACGAGCAGTACTTC
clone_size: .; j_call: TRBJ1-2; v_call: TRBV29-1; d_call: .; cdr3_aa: CSGSTDDYGYTF; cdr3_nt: TGCAGCGGGTCGACAGATGACTATGGCTACACCTTC
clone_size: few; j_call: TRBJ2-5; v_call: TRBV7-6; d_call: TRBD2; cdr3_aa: CASSLVATSGGETQYF; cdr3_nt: TGTGCCAGCAGCTTAGTGGCGACTAGCGGGGGGGAGACCCAGTACTTC
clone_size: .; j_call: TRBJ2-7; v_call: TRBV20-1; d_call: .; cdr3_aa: CSAKKGHEQYF; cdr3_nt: TGCAGTGCTAAGAAGGGTCACGAGCAGTACTTC
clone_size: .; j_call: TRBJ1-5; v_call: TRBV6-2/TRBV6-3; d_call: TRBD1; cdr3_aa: CASSYARQGDNQPQHF; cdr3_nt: TGTGCCAGCAGTTATGCTAGACAGGGCGACAATCAGCCCCAGCATTTT
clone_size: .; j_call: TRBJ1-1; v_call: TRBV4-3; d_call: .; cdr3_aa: CASSQDRVGSAEAFF; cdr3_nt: TGCGCCAGCAGCCAAGACAGGGTAGGGTCTGCTGAAGCTTTCTTT
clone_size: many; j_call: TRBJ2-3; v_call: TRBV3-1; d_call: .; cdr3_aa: CASSQVGDTQYF; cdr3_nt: TGTGCCAGCAGCCAAGTCGGGGATACGCAGTATTTT
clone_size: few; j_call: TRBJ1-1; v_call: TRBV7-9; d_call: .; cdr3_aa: CASTERSWTEAFF; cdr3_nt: TGTGCCAGCACCGAGAGGTCTTGGACTGAAGCTTTCTTT
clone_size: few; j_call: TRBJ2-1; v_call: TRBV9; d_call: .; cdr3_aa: CASSVSESYNEQFF; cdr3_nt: TGTGCCAGCAGCGTCTCAGAGTCCTACAATGAGCAGTTCTTC
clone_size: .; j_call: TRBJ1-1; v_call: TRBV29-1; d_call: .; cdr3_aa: CSVAVFGRFGAEAFF; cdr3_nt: TGCAGCGTTGCAGTTTTTGGGCGGTTCGGAGCCGAAGCTTTCTTT
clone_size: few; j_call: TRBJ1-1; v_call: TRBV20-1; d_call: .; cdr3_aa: CSASGRGANTEAFF; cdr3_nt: TGCAGTGCTAGTGGTAGGGGGGCCAACACTGAAGCTTTCTTT
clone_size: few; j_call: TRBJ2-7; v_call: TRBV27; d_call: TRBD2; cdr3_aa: CASSSREGSSYEQYF; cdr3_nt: TGTGCCAGCAGTTCCCGGGAGGGGAGCTCCTACGAGCAGTACTTC
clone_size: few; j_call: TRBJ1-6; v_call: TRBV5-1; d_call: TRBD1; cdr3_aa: CASSVSAGGYNSPLHF; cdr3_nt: TGCGCCAGCAGCGTAAGCGCAGGGGGCTATAATTCACCCCTCCACTTT
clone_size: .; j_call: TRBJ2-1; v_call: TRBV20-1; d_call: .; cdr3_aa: CSVPGPAPYNEQFF; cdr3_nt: TGCAGTGTTCCGGGGCCAGCCCCCTACAATGAGCAGTTCTTC
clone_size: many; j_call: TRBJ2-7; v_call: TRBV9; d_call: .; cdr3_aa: CASSDRPSRGAYEQYF; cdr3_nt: TGTGCCAGCAGCGACCGTCCTTCCCGGGGGGCTTACGAGCAGTACTTC
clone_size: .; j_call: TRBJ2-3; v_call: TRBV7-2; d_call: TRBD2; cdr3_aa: CASSGRASGSTDTRYF; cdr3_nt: TGTGCCAGCAGCGGTAGGGCTAGCGGGAGCACAGATACGCGGTATTTT
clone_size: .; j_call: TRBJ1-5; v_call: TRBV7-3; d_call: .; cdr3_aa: CASSRTPDQPQHF; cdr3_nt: TGTGCCAGCAGTCGGACCCCGGATCAGCCCCAGCATTTT
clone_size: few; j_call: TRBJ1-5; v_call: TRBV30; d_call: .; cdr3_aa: CAWSQQSNQPQHF; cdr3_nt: TGTGCCTGGAGTCAGCAGTCCAATCAGCCCCAGCATTTT
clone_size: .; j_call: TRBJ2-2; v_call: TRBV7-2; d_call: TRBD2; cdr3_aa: CASSRKLAGNTGELFF; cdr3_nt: TGTGCCAGCAGCAGAAAATTAGCGGGGAACACCGGGGAGCTGTTTTTT
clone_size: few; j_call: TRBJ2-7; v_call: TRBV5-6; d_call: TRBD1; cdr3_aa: CASSSRTGGRDEQYF; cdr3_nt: TGTGCCAGCAGCTCCCGGACAGGGGGCCGGGACGAGCAGTACTTC
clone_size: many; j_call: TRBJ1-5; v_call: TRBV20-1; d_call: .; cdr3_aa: CSATSSNQPQHF; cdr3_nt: TGCAGTGCTACTAGTAGCAATCAGCCCCAGCATTTT
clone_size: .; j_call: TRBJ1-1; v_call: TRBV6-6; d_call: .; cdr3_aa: CASSPGHRGTEAFF; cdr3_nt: TGTGCCAGCAGCCCGGGGCATCGGGGCACTGAAGCTTTCTTT
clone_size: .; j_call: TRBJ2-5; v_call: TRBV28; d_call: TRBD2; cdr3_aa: CASSPPGLAGLETQYF; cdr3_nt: TGTGCCAGCAGCCCCCCGGGACTAGCGGGGCTGGAGACCCAGTACTTC
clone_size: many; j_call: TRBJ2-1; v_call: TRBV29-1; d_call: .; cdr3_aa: CSTSDGNEQFF; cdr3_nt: TGCAGCACAAGCGATGGAAATGAGCAGTTCTTC
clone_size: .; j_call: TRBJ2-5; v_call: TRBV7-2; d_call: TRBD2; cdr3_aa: CASSRRKAGGVNEQYF; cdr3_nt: TGTGCCAGCAGCCGAAGGAAGGCGGGAGGGGTCAATGAGCAGTACTTC
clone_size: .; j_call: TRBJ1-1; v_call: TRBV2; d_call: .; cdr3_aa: CASSEWGNTEAFF; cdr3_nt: TGTGCCAGCAGTGAGTGGGGGAACACTGAAGCTTTCTTT
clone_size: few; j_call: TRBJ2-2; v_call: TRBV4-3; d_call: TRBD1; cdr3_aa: CASSQDTGDTGELFF; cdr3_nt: TGCGCCAGCAGCCAAGACACAGGGGACACCGGGGAGCTGTTTTTT
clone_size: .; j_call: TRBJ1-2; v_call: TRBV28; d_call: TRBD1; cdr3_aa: CASTPGQVGYTF; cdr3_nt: TGTGCCAGCACTCCGGGACAGGTTGGCTACACCTTC
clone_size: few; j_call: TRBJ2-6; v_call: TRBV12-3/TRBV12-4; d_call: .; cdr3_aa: CASSLIIGGSSSGANVLTF; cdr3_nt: TGTGCCAGCAGTTTAATTATTGGGGGCTCGAGCTCTGGGGCCAACGTCCTGACTTTC
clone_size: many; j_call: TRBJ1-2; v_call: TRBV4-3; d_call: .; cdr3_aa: CASSHADGGRGYTF; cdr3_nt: TGCGCCAGCAGCCACGCCGATGGGGGCCGTGGCTACACCTTC
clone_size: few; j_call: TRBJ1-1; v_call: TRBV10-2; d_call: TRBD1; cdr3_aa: CASSVTQGLNTEAFF; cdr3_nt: TGCGCCAGCAGTGTAACACAGGGGTTGAACACTGAAGCTTTCTTT
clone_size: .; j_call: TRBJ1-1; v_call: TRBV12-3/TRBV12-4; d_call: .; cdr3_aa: CASSFTGGEAFF; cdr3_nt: TGTGCCAGCAGTTTCACAGGAGGTGAAGCTTTCTTT
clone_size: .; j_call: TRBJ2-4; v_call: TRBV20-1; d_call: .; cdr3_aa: CRAKRGGDEQSF; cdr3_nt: TGCAGGGCTAAGAGGGGCGGGGACGAGCAGTCCTTC
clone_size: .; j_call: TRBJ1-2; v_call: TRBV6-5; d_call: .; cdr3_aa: CAGSRDRNYGYTF; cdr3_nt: TGTGCCGGCAGCCGTGACAGGAACTATGGCTACACCTTC
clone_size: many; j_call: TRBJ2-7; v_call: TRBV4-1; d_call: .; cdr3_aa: CASSQWFLTGGHEQYF; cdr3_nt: TGCGCCAGCAGCCAGTGGTTCCTGACAGGCGGTCACGAGCAGTACTTC
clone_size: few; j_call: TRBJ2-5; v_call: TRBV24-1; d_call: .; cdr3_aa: CATSEAGLPQQYF; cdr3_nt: TGTGCCACCAGTGAAGCGGGCCTCCCCCAGCAGTACTTC
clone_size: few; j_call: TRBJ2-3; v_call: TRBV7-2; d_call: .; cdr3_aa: CASSLEGTAPDTQYF; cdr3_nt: TGTGCCAGCAGCTTAGAAGGGACGGCACCAGATACGCAGTATTTT
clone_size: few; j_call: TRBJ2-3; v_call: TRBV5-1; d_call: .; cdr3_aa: CASSLVPGQTQYF; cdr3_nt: TGCGCCAGCAGCTTGGTTCCGGGGCAAACGCAGTATTTT
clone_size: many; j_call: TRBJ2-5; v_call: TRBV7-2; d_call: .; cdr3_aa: CASSSWVQVQETQYF; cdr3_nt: TGTGCCAGCAGCTCCTGGGTACAAGTCCAAGAGACCCAGTACTTC
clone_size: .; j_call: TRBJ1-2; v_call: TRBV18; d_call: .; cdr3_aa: CASSPGEIYGYTF; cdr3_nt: TGTGCCAGCTCACCGGGGGAGATCTATGGCTACACCTTC
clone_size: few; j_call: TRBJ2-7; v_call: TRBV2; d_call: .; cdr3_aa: CASSGVGSYEQYF; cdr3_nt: TGTGCCAGCAGTGGGGTAGGGTCCTACGAGCAGTACTTC